The clone carrying this TCR beta chain was counted only a few times. The antigen remains undetermined. The PCR was carried out with 60 Vbeta primers and 13 Jbeta primers. Clones were read by immunoSEQ multiplex PCR, and TCRdb kept only the in-frame ones, dropping some. The table lists 110,000 to 150,000 clones, around a tenth of them singletons. The germline V gene has CDR1 SQVTM and CDR2 ANQGSEA. The CDR3 consists of 13 residues. V was clipped by 4 bases and J by 0 bases, with 6 bases between them. The sample is drawn from a study of cytomegalovirus exposure and HLA in healthy donors. Whole-study findings and limits: A later analysis linked 15,000 to 20,000 TCR beta sequences to HLA alleles at 0.05 false discovery rate. Presence/absence analyses supposed approximately even sequencing depth among donors.

The sample taken for sequencing was PBMCs. V is TRBV29-1 and J is TRBJ2-2, with no clear D. The TCR originated in a male donor in good health and CMV-seronegative. The CDR3 here is CSVGTTNTGELFF. The CDR3 DNA reads TGCAGCGTTGGAACAACGAACACCGGGGAGCTGTTTTTT.